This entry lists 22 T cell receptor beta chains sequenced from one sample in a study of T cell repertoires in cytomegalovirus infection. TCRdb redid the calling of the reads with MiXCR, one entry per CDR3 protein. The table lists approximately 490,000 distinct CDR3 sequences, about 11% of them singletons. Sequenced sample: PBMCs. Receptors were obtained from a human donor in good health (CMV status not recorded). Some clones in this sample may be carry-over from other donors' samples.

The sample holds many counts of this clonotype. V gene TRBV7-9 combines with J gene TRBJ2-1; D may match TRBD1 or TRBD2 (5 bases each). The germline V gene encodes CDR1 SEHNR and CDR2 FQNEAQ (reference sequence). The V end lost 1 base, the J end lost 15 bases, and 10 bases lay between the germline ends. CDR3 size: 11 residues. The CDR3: CASSLERGRFF. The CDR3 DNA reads TGTGCCAGCAGCTTAGAGAGGGGTCGGTTCTTC.

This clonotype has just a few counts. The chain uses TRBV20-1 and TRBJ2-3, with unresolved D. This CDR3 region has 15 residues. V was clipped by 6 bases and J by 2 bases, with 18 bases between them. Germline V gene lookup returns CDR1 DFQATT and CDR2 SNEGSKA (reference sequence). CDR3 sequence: CSALSLARPTDTQYF. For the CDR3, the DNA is TGCAGTGCGCTGAGTCTCGCTAGACCCACAGATACGCAGTATTTT.

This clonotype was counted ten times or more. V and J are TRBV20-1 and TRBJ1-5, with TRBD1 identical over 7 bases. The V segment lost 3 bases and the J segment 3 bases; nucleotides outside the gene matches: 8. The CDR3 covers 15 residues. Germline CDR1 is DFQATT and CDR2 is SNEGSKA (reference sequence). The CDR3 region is CSASRDSQNNQPQHF. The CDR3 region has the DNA TGCAGTGCTAGCAGGGACAGCCAAAACAATCAGCCCCAGCATTTT.

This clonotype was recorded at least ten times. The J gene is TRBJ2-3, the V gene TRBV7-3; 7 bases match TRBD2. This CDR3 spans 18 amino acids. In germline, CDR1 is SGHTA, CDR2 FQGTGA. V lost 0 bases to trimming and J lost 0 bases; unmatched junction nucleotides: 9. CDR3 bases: TGTGCCAGCAGCTTAACCCTCCTAGCGGTCGCTAGCACAGATACGCAGTATTTT. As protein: CASSLTLLAVASTDTQYF.

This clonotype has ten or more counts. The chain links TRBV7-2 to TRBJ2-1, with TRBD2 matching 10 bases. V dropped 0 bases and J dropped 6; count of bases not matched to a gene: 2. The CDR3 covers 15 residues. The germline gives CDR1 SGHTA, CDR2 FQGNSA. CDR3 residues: CASSLASGRFNEQFF. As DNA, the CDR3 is TGTGCCAGCAGCTTAGCTAGCGGGAGGTTCAATGAGCAGTTCTTC.

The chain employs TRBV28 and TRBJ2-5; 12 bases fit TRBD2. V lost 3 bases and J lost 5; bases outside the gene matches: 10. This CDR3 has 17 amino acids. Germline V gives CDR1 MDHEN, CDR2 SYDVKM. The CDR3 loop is CASSFASGRGGRETQYF. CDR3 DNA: TGTGCCAGCAGTTTTGCTAGCGGGAGGGGGGGGCGGGAGACCCAGTACTTC. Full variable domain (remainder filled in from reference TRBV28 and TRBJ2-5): DVKVTQSSRYLVKRTGEKVFLECVQDMDHENMFWYRQDPGLGLRLIYFSYDVKMKEKGDIPEGYSVSREKKERFSLILESASTNQTSMYLCASSFASGRGGRETQYFGPGTRLLVL.

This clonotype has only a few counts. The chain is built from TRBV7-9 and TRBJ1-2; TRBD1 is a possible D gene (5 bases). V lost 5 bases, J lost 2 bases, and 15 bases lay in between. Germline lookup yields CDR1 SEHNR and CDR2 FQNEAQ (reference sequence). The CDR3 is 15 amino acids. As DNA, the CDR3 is TGTGCCAGCAGCGGGGCTTTTGGGGAAAACTATGGCTACACCTTC. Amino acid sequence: CASSGAFGENYGYTF. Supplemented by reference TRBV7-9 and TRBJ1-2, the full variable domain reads DTGVSQNPRHKITKRGQNVTFRCDPISEHNRLYWYRQTLGQGPEFLTYFQNEAQLEKSRLLSDRFSAERPKGSFSTLEIQRTEQGDSAMYLCASSGAFGENYGYTFGSGTRLTVV.

The CDR3 reads CASRLRGGTDTQYF. The CDR3 DNA is TGTGCCAGCAGGTTGCGGGGGGGCACAGATACGCAGTATTTT. The chain has TRBV2 and TRBJ2-3; 8 nucleotides match TRBD2. This CDR3 comprises 14 residues. Trimming at V came to 6 bases and at J to 1 base, leaving 3 bases not matched to a gene. The V gene's germline CDR1 is SNHLY and CDR2 FYNNEI. The variable domain in full, with the rest retrieved from reference TRBV2 and TRBJ2-3, is EPEVTQTPSHQVTQMGQEVILRCVPISNHLYFYWYRQILGQKVEFLVSFYNNEISEKSEIFDDQFSVERPDGSNFTLKIRSTKLEDSAMYFCASRLRGGTDTQYFGPGTRLTVL.

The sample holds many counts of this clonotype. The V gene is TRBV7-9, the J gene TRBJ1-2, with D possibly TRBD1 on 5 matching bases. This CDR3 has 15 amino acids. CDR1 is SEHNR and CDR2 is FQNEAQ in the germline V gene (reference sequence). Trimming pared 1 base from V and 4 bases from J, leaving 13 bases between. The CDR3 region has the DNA TGTGCCAGCAGCTTAGAGGGCAGGGATGGCTATGGCTACACCTTC. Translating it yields CASSLEGRDGYGYTF.

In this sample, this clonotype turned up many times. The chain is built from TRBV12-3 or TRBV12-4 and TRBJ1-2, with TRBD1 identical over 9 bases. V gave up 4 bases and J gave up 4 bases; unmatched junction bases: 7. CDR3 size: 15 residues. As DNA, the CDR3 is TGTGCCAGCAGTTCCCCGGGACAGGGTCTCTATGGCTACACCTTC. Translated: CASSSPGQGLYGYTF.

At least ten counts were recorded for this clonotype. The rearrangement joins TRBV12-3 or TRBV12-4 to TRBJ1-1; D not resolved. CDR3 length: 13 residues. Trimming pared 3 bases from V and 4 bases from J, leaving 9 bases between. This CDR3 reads CASSFAGPTEAFF. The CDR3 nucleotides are TGTGCCAGCAGTTTCGCAGGACCCACTGAAGCTTTCTTT.

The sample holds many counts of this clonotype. The CDR3 here is CASSLLATAYNEQFF. CDR3 in DNA: TGTGCCAGCAGCTTACTAGCCACCGCCTACAATGAGCAGTTCTTC. The chain couples TRBV7-2 to TRBJ2-1, with a possible D match to TRBD2 (5 bases). Germline V gene data show CDR1 as SGHTA and CDR2 as FQGNSA. This CDR3 is 15 amino acids long. V lost 2 bases to trimming and J lost 2 bases, with 10 bases between them.

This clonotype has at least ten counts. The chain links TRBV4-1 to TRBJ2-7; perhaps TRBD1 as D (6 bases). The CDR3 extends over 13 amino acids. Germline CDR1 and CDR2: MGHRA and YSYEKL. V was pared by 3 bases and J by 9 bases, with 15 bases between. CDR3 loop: CASSHPRGAGQYF. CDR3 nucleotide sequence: TGCGCCAGCAGCCACCCCAGGGGTGCCGGGCAGTACTTC.

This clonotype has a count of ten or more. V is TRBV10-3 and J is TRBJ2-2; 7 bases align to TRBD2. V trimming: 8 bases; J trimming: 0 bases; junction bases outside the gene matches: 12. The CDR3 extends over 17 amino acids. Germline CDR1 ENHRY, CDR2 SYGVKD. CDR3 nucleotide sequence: TGTGCCATCGCCCCCTCCGTAGCGGGCGCGAACACCGGGGAGCTGTTTTTT. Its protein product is CAIAPSVAGANTGELFF.

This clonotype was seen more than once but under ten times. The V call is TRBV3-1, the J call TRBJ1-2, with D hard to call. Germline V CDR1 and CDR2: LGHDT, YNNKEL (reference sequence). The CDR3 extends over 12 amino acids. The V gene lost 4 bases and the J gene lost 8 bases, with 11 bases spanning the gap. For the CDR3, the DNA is TGTGCCAGCAGCCTACCGGAAGGCGGCTACACCTTC. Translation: CASSLPEGGYTF.

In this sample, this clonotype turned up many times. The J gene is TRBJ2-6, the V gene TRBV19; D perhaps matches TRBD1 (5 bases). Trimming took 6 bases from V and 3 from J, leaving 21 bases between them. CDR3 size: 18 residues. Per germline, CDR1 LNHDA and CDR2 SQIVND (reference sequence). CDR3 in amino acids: CASSTFKSRVSGANVLTF. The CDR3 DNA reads TGTGCCAGTAGCACTTTTAAGAGCAGGGTGAGTGGGGCCAACGTCCTGACTTTC.

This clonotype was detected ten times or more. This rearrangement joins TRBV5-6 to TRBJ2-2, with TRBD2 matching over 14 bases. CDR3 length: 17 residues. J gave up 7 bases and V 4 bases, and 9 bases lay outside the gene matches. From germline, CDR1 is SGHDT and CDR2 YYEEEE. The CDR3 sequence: CASSADGTSGGHGELFF. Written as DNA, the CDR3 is TGTGCCAGCAGCGCGGACGGGACTAGCGGGGGACACGGGGAGCTGTTTTTT.

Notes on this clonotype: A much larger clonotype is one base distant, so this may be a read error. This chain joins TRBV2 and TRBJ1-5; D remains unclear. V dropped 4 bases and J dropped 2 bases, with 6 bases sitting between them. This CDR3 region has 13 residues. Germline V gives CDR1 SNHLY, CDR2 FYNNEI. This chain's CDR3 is CASSGRGNQPQHF. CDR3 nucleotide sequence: TGTGCCAGCAGTGGACGGGGCAATCAGCCCCAGCATTTT.

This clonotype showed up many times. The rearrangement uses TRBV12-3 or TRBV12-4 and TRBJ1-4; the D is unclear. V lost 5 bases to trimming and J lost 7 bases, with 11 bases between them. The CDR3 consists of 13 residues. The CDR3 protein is CASSKFLGEKLFF. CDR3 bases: TGTGCCAGCAGTAAGTTTTTAGGTGAAAAACTGTTTTTT.

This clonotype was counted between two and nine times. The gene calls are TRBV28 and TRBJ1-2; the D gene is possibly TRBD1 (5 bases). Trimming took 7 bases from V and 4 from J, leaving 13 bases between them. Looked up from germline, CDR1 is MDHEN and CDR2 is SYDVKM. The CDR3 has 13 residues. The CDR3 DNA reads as TGTGCCAGCATCTCGGGGGGGAGCTATGGCTACACCTTC. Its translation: CASISGGSYGYTF.

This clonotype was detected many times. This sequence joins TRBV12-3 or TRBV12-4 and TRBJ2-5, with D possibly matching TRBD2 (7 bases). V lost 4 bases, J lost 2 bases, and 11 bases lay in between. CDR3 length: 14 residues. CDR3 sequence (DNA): TGTGCCAGCAGTTCGGGGGGCTATCAAGAGACCCAGTACTTC. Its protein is CASSSGGYQETQYF.

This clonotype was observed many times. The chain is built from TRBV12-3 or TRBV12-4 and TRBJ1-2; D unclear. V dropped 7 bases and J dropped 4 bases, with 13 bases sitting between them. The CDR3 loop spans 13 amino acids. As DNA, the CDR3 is TGTGCCAGCACCCCTGGCGGGCTCTATGGCTACACCTTC. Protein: CASTPGGLYGYTF.